These 29 T cell receptor beta chains originate from one sample sequenced in a study of blood T cell repertoires in COVID-19. Produced via immunoSEQ multiplex PCR; TCRdb's table is partial and in-frame only. There are fewer than 200,000 clones in the sample; over 75% occur only once, and roughly 1.2% lies in the top ten. Sequenced: PBMCs or T cells enriched from blood (not recorded which). Every receptor here comes from a human donor with acute COVID-19. The donor label of this sample is uncertain.

This rearrangement joins TRBV6-5 to TRBJ2-7, with D possibly matching TRBD1 (6 bases). Trimming took 10 bases from V and 4 from J, leaving 14 bases between them. The CDR3 consists of 12 residues. Germline values: CDR1 MNHEY, CDR2 SVGAGI. The CDR3 region is CATERTGYEQYF. For the CDR3, the DNA is TGTGCCACTGAAAGAACAGGGTACGAGCAGTACTTC.

V gene TRBV19 combines with J gene TRBJ1-5; 8 bases fit TRBD1. This CDR3 contains 17 residues. J lost 4 bases, V lost 5 bases, and 13 bases had no gene match. The germline V gene encodes CDR1 LNHDA and CDR2 SQIVND (reference sequence). The CDR3 loop reads CASSSPWTGSANQPQHF. As DNA, the CDR3 is TGTGCCAGTAGTTCACCCTGGACAGGGTCCGCGAATCAGCCCCAGCATTTT.

The genes are TRBV4-1 and TRBJ2-2, with a possible D match to TRBD2 (5 bases). Trimming removed 3 bases at V and 5 bases at J, with 10 bases between. Germline CDR1 reads MGHRA; CDR2 reads YSYEKL. There are 14 residues in the CDR3. CDR3 region: CASSHSTGTGELFF. CDR3 DNA sequence: TGCGCCAGCAGCCATAGCACGGGGACCGGGGAGCTGTTTTTT.

Worth noting for this clone: The same CDR3 can be traced to other DNA sequences in this sample. The chain uses TRBV6-5 and TRBJ2-7; D not certain. V dropped 5 bases and J dropped 1 base, with 6 bases sitting between them. The germline CDR1 and CDR2 sequences are MNHEY and SVGAGI. The CDR3 loop spans 12 amino acids. The CDR3 DNA reads as TGTGCCAGCAGTCCCTCGTCCTACGAGCAGTACTTC. This sequence encodes CASSPSSYEQYF.

The rearrangement joins TRBV5-4 to TRBJ1-2, with 9 bases identical to TRBD1. The CDR3 consists of 14 residues. J lost 8 bases, V lost 3 bases, and 8 bases had no gene match. The germline V gene encodes CDR1 SGHNT and CDR2 YYREEE (reference sequence). The CDR3 DNA sequence: TGTGCCAGCAGCTATTCCGGGACAGGGAAGGGCTACACCTTC. It specifies CASSYSGTGKGYTF. Full variable domain (rest looked up from reference TRBV5-4 and TRBJ1-2): ETGVTQSPTHLIKTRGQQVTLRCSSQSGHNTVSWYQQALGQGPQFIFQYYREEENGRGNFPPRFSGLQFPNYSSELNVNALELDDSALYLCASSYSGTGKGYTFGSGTRLTVV.

This chain uses TRBV11-3 with TRBJ2-1, with TRBD2 matching 8 bases. This CDR3 is 16 amino acids long. J was trimmed by 8 bases and V by 0 bases; bases with no gene match: 9. The germline V gene encodes CDR1 SGHNT and CDR2 YENEEA. In DNA form, the CDR3 reads TGTGCCAGCAGCTTAGATGGACGGGGGGGCCGGGATGAGCAGTTCTTC. It encodes CASSLDGRGGRDEQFF.

The chain is built from TRBV11-2 and TRBJ1-1; TRBD1 is a possible D gene (6 bases). V was shortened by 6 bases and J by 0 bases, with 11 bases between the two germline ends. Germline V gene data show CDR1 as SGHAT and CDR2 as FQNNGV. The CDR3 runs to 14 residues. CDR3 sequence (DNA): TGTGCCAGCAGTCCCGGGACAATGAACACTGAAGCTTTCTTT. Its translation is CASSPGTMNTEAFF.

The table lists this clone with a few counts. This chain joins TRBV6-1 and TRBJ2-7, with D possibly being TRBD2 (5 bases). The CDR3 extends over 15 amino acids. V lost 3 bases and J lost 4, with 16 bases in between. Germline V gene data show CDR1 as MNHNS and CDR2 as SASEGT. DNA of the CDR3: TGTGCCAGCAGTGACATACAGAGGGCCGAGTACGAGCAGTACTTC. This encodes CASSDIQRAEYEQYF.

The genes are TRBV7-2 and TRBJ2-7; maybe TRBD1 (5 bases). Germline V gene lookup returns CDR1 SGHTA and CDR2 FQGNSA. The CDR3 extends over 17 amino acids. Trimming took 1 base from V and 2 from J, leaving 18 bases between them. The CDR3 protein is CASSLGVGHWDPYEQYF. CDR3 in DNA: TGTGCCAGCAGCTTAGGAGTGGGGCACTGGGATCCCTACGAGCAGTACTTC. Based on the CDR3 plus reference TRBV7-2 and TRBJ2-7, the full variable domain is GAGVSQSPSNKVTEKGKDVELRCDPISGHTALYWYRQSLGQGLEFLIYFQGNSAPDKSGLPSDRFSAERTGGSVSTLTIQRTQQEDSAVYLCASSLGVGHWDPYEQYFGPGTRLTVT.

V gene TRBV3-1 (or the pseudogene TRBV3-2) combines with J gene TRBJ2-7, with D possibly matching TRBD2 (6 bases). V gave up 7 bases and J gave up 1 base, with 14 bases separating them. This CDR3 has 14 amino acids. CDR1 is LGHDT and CDR2 is YNNKEL in the germline V gene (reference sequence). Written as DNA, the CDR3 is TGTGCCAGCACGCCGGGACTCACTTCCTACGAGCAGTACTTC. It codes for CASTPGLTSYEQYF.

This chain uses TRBV6-1 with TRBJ2-2; perhaps TRBD1 as D (6 bases). Germline lookup yields CDR1 MNHNS and CDR2 SASEGT. The CDR3 is 16 residues long. Trimming stripped 2 bases from V and 5 bases from J, with 15 bases between. The CDR3: CASSEWVGGITGELFF. The CDR3 coding sequence is TGTGCCAGCAGTGAATGGGTAGGGGGAATTACCGGGGAGCTGTTTTTT.

The chain couples TRBV14 to TRBJ1-1; weak D call: TRBD1 (6 bases). Looked up from germline, CDR1 is SGHDN and CDR2 is FVKESK. The CDR3 has 15 amino acids. The ends were cut back, 4 bases at V and 4 bases at J, with 16 bases in the middle. The CDR3 loop reads CASSRKSQGITEAFF. CDR3 DNA: TGTGCCAGCAGCCGGAAGTCTCAGGGGATCACTGAAGCTTTCTTT.

In this sample, this clone turned up once. The V and J genes are TRBV7-7 and TRBJ2-2; D ambiguous. This CDR3 comprises 14 residues. Germline V gene data show CDR1 as SSHAT and CDR2 as FNYEAQ (reference sequence). The germline V and J ends were trimmed by 2 bases and 5 bases, with 9 bases remaining between them. CDR3 nucleotides: TGTGCCAGCAGCTTATTCCCCCAGACCGGGGAGCTGTTTTTT. It is translated as CASSLFPQTGELFF.

V is TRBV9 and J is TRBJ2-2, with a possible D match to TRBD2 (5 bases). V shed 9 bases and J shed 1 base, with 13 bases lying between them. In germline, CDR1 is SGDLS, CDR2 YYNGEE. This CDR3 is 14 amino acids long. As DNA, the CDR3 is TGTGCCACCCGAGCGGCGGGGAACACCGGGGAGCTGTTTTTT. It encodes CATRAAGNTGELFF.

The chain uses TRBV6-5 and TRBJ2-7; maybe TRBD1 (6 bases). V shed 4 bases and J shed 6 bases, with 7 bases lying between them. Germline V gives CDR1 MNHEY, CDR2 SVGAGI. The CDR3 covers 11 residues. The CDR3 sequence: CASSSGVEQYF. The CDR3 bases are TGTGCCAGCAGTTCAGGGGTCGAGCAGTACTTC.

This clone was seen a few times. The V call is TRBV5-1, the J call TRBJ1-1; D possibly corresponds to TRBD1 (5 bases). Deletions cut 0 bases from V and 4 bases from J, with 16 bases between. CDR1 is SGHRS and CDR2 is YFSETQ in the germline V gene. This CDR3 has 16 residues. The CDR3 DNA follows: TGCGCCAGCAGCTTGGAAACGGTAGGGGTAGGCACTGAAGCTTTCTTT. This codes for CASSLETVGVGTEAFF.

This clone was seen only once. The V gene is TRBV6-2 or TRBV6-3, the J gene TRBJ2-5, with 14 bases matching TRBD2. The V segment lost 2 bases and the J segment 3 bases; nucleotides outside the gene matches: 8. Per germline, CDR1 MNHEY and CDR2 SVGEGT. There are 18 residues in the CDR3. CDR3 region: CASSYPLTSGGEEETQYF. The CDR3 coding sequence is TGTGCCAGCAGTTACCCGTTGACTAGCGGGGGGGAAGAAGAGACCCAGTACTTC.

The V gene is TRBV5-1, the J gene TRBJ1-6; weak D call: TRBD1 (5 bases). Germline V lookup: CDR1 SGHRS, CDR2 YFSETQ. This CDR3 has 17 amino acids. Trimming took off 3 bases at V and 7 bases at J, with 20 bases between the two ends. The CDR3 DNA follows: TGCGCCAGCAGCTCGATTGCTAGGGGCGGGAAGAATTCACCCCTCCACTTT. It codes for CASSSIARGGKNSPLHF.

There are a few counts of this clone. The chain has TRBV10-1 and TRBJ2-1; 9 nucleotides agree with TRBD1. V trimming: 5 bases; J trimming: 8 bases; junction bases outside the gene matches: 13. CDR1 and CDR2 (germline): WNHNN, SYGVQD (reference sequence). The CDR3 loop spans 16 amino acids. CDR3 DNA sequence: TGCGCCAGCAGTTGGGGATCGGGACAGGGCAAAGATGAGCAGTTCTTC. Its translation is CASSWGSGQGKDEQFF.

The chain has TRBV4-1 and TRBJ1-5; possibly TRBD1 for D (5 bases). Trimming removed 0 bases from V and 6 bases from J, with 12 bases in between. The CDR3 is 15 residues long. Germline loops: CDR1 MGHRA, CDR2 YSYEKL. The CDR3, as DNA: TGCGCCAGCAGCCAAGAGGAGGCGGGGGTTCAGCCCCAGCATTTT. Translating gives CASSQEEAGVQPQHF.

The chain has TRBV2 and TRBJ1-3; possible D gene TRBD1, 6 bases. Germline-derived CDR1 and CDR2 are SNHLY and FYNNEI. The CDR3 length is 19 residues. Deletions cut 1 base from V and 0 bases from J, with 19 bases between. The CDR3 region is CASSEERQVSGGSGNTIYF. The CDR3 DNA sequence: TGTGCCAGCAGTGAAGAGAGACAGGTCTCGGGGGGCTCTGGAAACACCATATATTTT.

The chain has TRBV29-1 and TRBJ2-1; D may be TRBD1 (6 bases). Trimming cost V 6 bases and J 7 bases, with 16 bases left between them. The CDR3 totals 13 residues. Germline-derived CDR1 and CDR2 are SQVTM and ANQGSEA. The CDR3, as DNA: TGCAGCGTATCCCACAGGGATTTGAATGAGCAGTTCTTC. Protein product: CSVSHRDLNEQFF.

The chain carries TRBV30 and TRBJ1-1; 8 nucleotides match TRBD1. The CDR3 is 14 residues long. Germline V lookup: CDR1 GTSNPN, CDR2 SVGIG (reference sequence). Germline trimming cut 6 bases from V and 5 bases from J; bases unmatched to any gene: 11. Here the CDR3 reads CACLSGQGLTEAFF. The CDR3 nucleotides read TGTGCCTGCCTCTCAGGACAGGGTTTGACTGAAGCTTTCTTT. Using reference TRBV30 and TRBJ1-1 for the parts outside the CDR3, the full variable domain is SQTIHQWPATLVQPVGSPLSLECTVEGTSNPNLYWYRQAAGRGLQLLFYSVGIGQISSEVPQNLSASRPQDRQFILSSKKLLLSDSGFYLCACLSGQGLTEAFFGQGTRLTVV.

The chain recombines TRBV19 with TRBJ2-1; 9 positions agree with TRBD2. J lost 1 base, V lost 7 bases, and 5 bases had no gene match. Germline assignment: CDR1 LNHDA and CDR2 SQIVND (reference sequence). CDR3 length: 15 amino acids. In DNA form, the CDR3 reads TGTGCCAGTACTCTCCTAGCGGGGTCCTACAATGAGCAGTTCTTC. It is translated as CASTLLAGSYNEQFF.

The J gene is TRBJ1-6, the V gene TRBV6-5; 8 nucleotides line up with TRBD1. CDR1 and CDR2 (germline): MNHEY, SVGAGI. This CDR3 comprises 14 residues. Trimming at V came to 6 bases and at J to 7 bases, leaving 5 bases not matched to a gene. The CDR3 spells CASSFRGLNSPLHF. The CDR3 coding sequence is TGTGCCAGCAGCTTCAGGGGGCTGAATTCACCCCTCCACTTT.

The chain couples TRBV2 to TRBJ2-2, with D maybe TRBD1 (6 bases). The CDR3 is 15 residues long. Germline loops: CDR1 SNHLY, CDR2 FYNNEI. Between the trimmed V and J ends, which lost 6 bases and 1 base, there was a span of 12 bases. CDR3 sequence (DNA): TGTGCCAGCAGGGATATACAGGGGAACACCGGGGAGCTGTTTTTT. Its protein product is CASRDIQGNTGELFF.

V gene TRBV7-2 combines with J gene TRBJ1-5, with 7 positions matching TRBD1. With V trimmed by 3 bases and J by 5 bases, 7 bases remained unmatched. The CDR3 sequence is 15 residues long. CDR1 and CDR2 (germline): SGHTA, FQGNSA. The CDR3 spells CASSLGPGQHQPQHF. The CDR3 bases are TGTGCCAGCAGCTTGGGTCCGGGACAGCATCAGCCCCAGCATTTT.

V gene TRBV9 combines with J gene TRBJ2-5, with TRBD1 as a possible D gene (6 bases). The CDR3 has 13 amino acids. CDR1 SGDLS and CDR2 YYNGEE come from the germline V gene. Trimming removed 6 bases from V and 2 bases from J, with 11 bases in between. The CDR3 protein is CASTKQGQETQYF. CDR3 sequence (DNA): TGTGCCAGCACCAAACAGGGTCAAGAGACCCAGTACTTC.

The chain carries TRBV18 and TRBJ2-6, with D possibly TRBD1 on 5 matching bases. Germline CDR1 reads KGHSH; CDR2 reads LQKENI. V lost 3 bases to trimming and J lost 0 bases, with 12 bases between them. The CDR3 sequence is 17 residues long. In DNA form, the CDR3 reads TGTGCCAGCTCACCCGTAGGGGTGAGCTCTGGGGCCAACGTCCTGACTTTC. Translating it yields CASSPVGVSSGANVLTF.